This T cell receptor (beta chain) was retrieved from a study of response to subunit inactivated influenza vaccine. Study outcomes and limitations: Few new T cells, the authors suggested, are recruited by each seasonal influenza vaccination.

The V gene lost 9 bases and the J gene lost 7 bases, with 18 bases spanning the gap. Germline V CDR1 and CDR2: LNHDA, SQIVND (reference sequence). The CDR3 extends over 13 amino acids. TCRdb itself ran the RT-PCR reads through MiXCR, one entry per CDR3 protein. The sample shows approximately 530,000 distinct CDR3 sequences, approximately 7.2% of them seen only once. In its sample, this clonotype was seen many times. Its matching antigen is unknown. The receptor comes from a man between 50 and 75 years old who received an inactivated influenza vaccine. The starting material was PBMCs from blood, obtained less than 30 months after vaccination. This rearrangement joins TRBV19 to TRBJ2-5; the D gene is possibly TRBD1 (5 bases). The CDR3 region has the DNA TGTGCCAGCCTCGACAGAACGTCGGGGACCCAGTACTTC. This gives the protein CASLDRTSGTQYF.